This TCR beta chain was sequenced during a study of neurological immune-mediated disorders. V was shortened by 0 bases and J by 1 base, with 13 bases between the two germline ends. This CDR3 comprises 16 residues. CDR1 SGHRS and CDR2 YFSETQ come from the germline V gene. MiXCR was run by TCRdb on the 5' RACE reads, yielding one entry per CDR3 protein. The repertoire has about 55,000 distinct CDR3 sequences, just under 4% of them found once; the top ten carry 1.9%. This clonotype was seen ten or more times. This chain uses TRBV5-1 with TRBJ1-1; D is undetermined. Material: CD4+ T cells from blood. This sequence was found in a woman aged 40 to 49 with multiple sclerosis. In DNA form, the CDR3 reads TGCGCCAGCAGCTTGGCGGGGATAGGGCCGAACACTGAAGCTTTCTTT. This gives the protein CASSLAGIGPNTEAFF.